This T cell receptor (beta chain) was recorded in a study of T-cell reconstitution after alpha-beta-depleted transplantation in children. Concerning this clonotype: Its target is unknown.

Germline CDR1 DFQATT, CDR2 SNEGSKA (reference sequence). CDR3 length: 16 residues. V was clipped by 0 bases and J by 2 bases; unmatched bases: 8. Using unique molecular identifiers, the investigators prepared the TCRbeta library. TCRdb re-called the PCR reads with MiXCR, one entry per CDR3 protein. Here the sample spans about 980,000 distinct CDR3 sequences, under 30% being singletons. Whole-study results and caveats: T-cell counts and diversity at one year following transplant were attributed mainly to newly produced T cells. Day-60 TCRbeta diversity that was high in some patients was derived from surviving recipient T cells and thymic progenitors. About two months after transplant, alpha-beta T cells reportedly came from several hundred expanded graft clones.

This TCR derives from a boy under three years old who had a stem cell transplant for SCID, so the T cells may come from the graft donor. This specimen consisted of PBMCs, mostly from graft donor cells, obtained 360 days after TCRalphabeta/CD19-depleted stem cell transplant. The J gene is TRBJ2-5, the V gene TRBV20-1, with 8 bases lining up with TRBD2. The CDR3 bases are TGCAGTGCTAGAGATGGCCGGACTAGCCCACAAGAGACCCAGTACTTC. Translated, it gives CSARDGRTSPQETQYF.